This is a list of T cell receptor beta chains from one sample in a study of human T cells and chemical hapten exposure. TCRdb redid the calling of the RACE reads with MiXCR, one entry per CDR3 protein. The sample consists of over 150,000 distinct CDR3 sequences, around 30% of them appearing once. The sequences come from whole blood, collected in connection with sensitization to the hapten diphenylcyclopropenone (DPC). These receptors were taken from a woman younger than 35 with alopecia areata. Some clones in this sample may be carry-over from other donors' samples. Each CDR3 is given with its conserved first and last residue.

v_gene,j_gene,CDR3aa
TRBV4-3,TRBJ2-1,CASSHQTSGTYNEQFF
TRBV7-2,TRBJ1-2,CASSLDRGDRYTF
TRBV2,TRBJ1-6,CASSLGVASSPLHF
TRBV7-9,TRBJ2-5,CASSLAPRARETQYF
TRBV4-2,TRBJ1-5,CASSQDPQPRPQHF
TRBV20-1,TRBJ2-7,CSARESGGHPYEQYF
TRBV9,TRBJ1-4,CASSVSLGYNEKLFF
TRBV19,TRBJ1-5,CASTMGGLISNQPQHF
TRBV7-3,TRBJ1-1,CASSRQGYTEAFF
TRBV20-1,TRBJ2-7,CSGRDSAGVGDEQYF
TRBV20-1,TRBJ2-7,CSARPKGLYEQYF
TRBV11-1,TRBJ2-1,CASSSGTSVYNEQFF
TRBV9,TRBJ1-2,CASLSKPYGYTF
TRBV7-2,TRBJ2-7,CASSPWQGNEQYF
TRBV7-2,TRBJ1-3,CASSLDRSGNTIYF
TRBV6-2/TRBV6-3,TRBJ1-1,CASSSAGITEAFF
TRBV30,TRBJ1-1,CAWSVGDRGDTEAFF
TRBV12-3/TRBV12-4,TRBJ1-6,CASSTFTSPLHF